This T cell receptor (beta chain) was sequenced during a study of molecular identifiers for immune sequencing clone quantification. Using its own MiXCR run on the PCR reads, TCRdb lists one record per CDR3 protein. The data show some 580,000 distinct CDR3 sequences, 25% seen once. This CDR3 spans 16 amino acids. Trimming cost V 5 bases and J 5 bases, with 21 bases left between them. Germline V gene sequence: CDR1 LNHNV, CDR2 YYDKDF (reference sequence). Findings of the study overall: Over 98% of effector molecules, yet under 1% of naive-cell molecules, were held by clones above 20 RNA copies.

To note about this clonotype: Its antigen is unknown.

Libraries from naive CD8 cells were generated from approximately 22,000 to 940,000 sorted cells (with 10%, 30% or 50% RNA). This TCR came from a human donor in good health. Some libraries in this study had Jurkat cell RNA spiked in. What was sequenced was naive CD8+ T cells from blood, with Jurkat cell RNA spiked in. Subset of the sample: FACS-sorted CD8+CD4-CCR7+CD45RA+ naive T cells. The chain employs TRBV15 and TRBJ2-5; TRBD1 is a possible D gene (6 bases). CDR3 amino acids: CATSGTGDTSTETQYF. CDR3 in DNA: TGTGCCACCAGCGGAACCGGGGACACCTCCACGGAGACCCAGTACTTC. Drawing the rest from reference TRBV15 and TRBJ2-5, the complete variable domain is DAMVIQNPRYQVTQFGKPVTLSCSQTLNHNVMYWYQQKSSQAPKLLFHYYDKDFNNEADTPDNFQSRRPNTSFCFLDIRSPGLGDTAMYLCATSGTGDTSTETQYFGPGTRLLVL.